Below are 18 T cell receptor beta chains sequenced from a single sample in a study of T and B cells in COVID-19 patients (dated by TCRdb to 2019 to 2021). For sequencing, an Illumina MiSeq was employed. Multiplex PCR with BIOMED2 TRB-A/B primer pools was used to amplify TRB rearrangements. The raw public reads went through TCRdb reprocessing: fastp at Q25, MiXCR clone calling, in-frame beta chains kept. Entries are consolidated by CDR3 protein sequence, retaining the most common genes and DNA. This sample comprises about 20,000 distinct CDR3 sequences, around 28% of them detected only once. The ten largest clones take up 2.5% to 3% of the sample. Genomic DNA extracted from blood was used in amounts of roughly 220-500 ng for amplification of TRB repertoires. The specimen sequenced was blood. The receptors were sampled from a human donor who had recovered from COVID-19.

This clonotype came up once. A much bigger clone sits one base away, suggesting this may be a read error. The CDR3 DNA sequence: TGTGCCACGAGGAGGACAGGGGGAGAAAAACTGTTTTTT. Translation gives CATRRTGGEKLFF. The chain uses TRBV15 and TRBJ1-4; TRBD1 aligns across 10 bases. Trimming cost V 9 bases and J 8 bases; bases outside gene matches: 6. Germline V CDR1 and CDR2: LNHNV, YYDKDF (reference sequence). This CDR3 contains 13 residues.

Remarks on this clonotype: Given a much more abundant clone one base away, this may be a read error. The chain uses TRBV18 and TRBJ2-3, with 9 bases identical to TRBD2. CDR3 size: 14 residues. The junction had 4 bases not matched to a gene; V was cut back by 6 bases and J by 3 bases. CDR1 and CDR2 from the germline V gene are KGHSH and LQKENI. In DNA, the CDR3 is TGTGCCAGCTCCTCTAGCGGGGCGACAGATACGCAGTATTTT. This gives the protein CASSSSGATDTQYF.

With respect to this clonotype: Possible read error: a much larger clone is one base away. The chain has TRBV19 and TRBJ2-1; perhaps TRBD1 as D (5 bases). V lost 1 base and J lost 7, with 11 bases in between. Germline values: CDR1 LNHDA, CDR2 SQIVND (reference sequence). The CDR3 runs 14 residues. In DNA, the CDR3 is TGTGCCAGTAGTATAGGGGGCCCTCCAAATGAGCAGTTCTTC. Its translation is CASSIGGPPNEQFF.

This sequence joins TRBV6-5 and TRBJ2-5; 11 bases are a match to TRBD1. Germline-derived CDR1 and CDR2 are MNHEY and SVGAGI. The CDR3 runs to 12 residues. V lost 6 bases and J lost 10; bases outside the gene matches: 4. CDR3 sequence: CASSRTGGVQYF. CDR3 DNA sequence: TGTGCCAGCAGCCGGACAGGGGGCGTCCAGTACTTC.

In its sample, this clonotype ranks as medium-sized. V gene TRBV19 combines with J gene TRBJ2-5; 7 bases line up with TRBD2. The germline CDR1 and CDR2 sequences are LNHDA and SQIVND (reference sequence). The CDR3 has 15 residues. J lost 4 bases, V lost 7 bases, and 12 bases had no gene match. The CDR3: CASTGGLESRETQYF. The CDR3 DNA reads as TGTGCCAGTACCGGTGGACTAGAATCGAGAGAGACCCAGTACTTC.

The V gene is TRBV11-1, the J gene TRBJ1-4; D perhaps matches TRBD1 (6 bases). Germline V gives CDR1 SGHAT, CDR2 FQDESV (reference sequence). The CDR3 has 14 residues. V was shortened by 5 bases and J by 8 bases, with 15 bases between the two germline ends. This CDR3 reads CASSPRGAGEKLFF. The CDR3 DNA reads TGTGCCAGCAGCCCCCGGGGGGCAGGAGAAAAACTGTTTTTT. The full variable domain, with the rest looked up from reference TRBV11-1 and TRBJ1-4, is EAEVAQSPRYKITEKSQAVAFWCDPISGHATLYWYRQILGQGPELLVQFQDESVVDDSQLPKDRFSAERLKGVDSTLKIQPAELGDSAMYLCASSPRGAGEKLFFGSGTQLSVL.

With regard to this clonotype: A read error may explain this, as a much larger clone is one base away. The rearrangement uses TRBV19 and TRBJ2-2, with 7 bases matching TRBD1. Germline CDR1 LNHDA, CDR2 SQIVND (reference sequence). This CDR3 comprises 16 residues. The CDR3 reads CASSTPRTGSTVELFF. CDR3 sequence (DNA): TGTGCCAGTAGTACGCCCAGGACAGGAAGCACCGTGGAGCTGTTTTTT.

By sample fraction, this clonotype is medium-sized. V usage is TRBV15 and J usage is TRBJ2-3; a weak D match, TRBD1 (5 bases). This CDR3 has 18 amino acids. V was cut by 0 bases and J by 2 bases, with 18 bases left in between. Germline lookup yields CDR1 LNHNV and CDR2 YYDKDF (reference sequence). CDR3 sequence (DNA): TGTGCCACCAGCAGAGACCTGGGGCCCCGGCGGTCCACAGATACGCAGTATTTT. Protein: CATSRDLGPRRSTDTQYF. Together with reference TRBV15 and TRBJ2-3, the CDR3 gives the full variable domain: DAMVIQNPRYQVTQFGKPVTLSCSQTLNHNVMYWYQQKSSQAPKLLFHYYDKDFNNEADTPDNFQSRRPNTSFCFLDIRSPGLGDTAMYLCATSRDLGPRRSTDTQYFGPGTRLTVL.

This clonotype was seen once. The CDR3: CSVAEQNSYNEQFF. The CDR3 bases are TGCAGCGTTGCAGAACAGAACTCCTACAATGAGCAGTTCTTC. V gene TRBV29-1 combines with J gene TRBJ2-1; no definite D call. This CDR3 contains 14 residues. Between the trimmed V and J ends, which lost 4 bases and 0 bases, there was a span of 10 bases. Germline CDR1 and CDR2: SQVTM and ANQGSEA.

The chain uses TRBV19 and TRBJ1-1, with D unresolved. With 5 bases removed from V and 5 bases from J, the gap between germline ends came to 12 bases. Germline CDR1 reads LNHDA; CDR2 reads SQIVND (reference sequence). This CDR3 spans 13 amino acids. The CDR3 region has the DNA TGTGCCAGTAGTGCATGGGCCGGGACTGAAGCTTTCTTT. It encodes CASSAWAGTEAFF. Full variable domain (remainder filled in from reference TRBV19 and TRBJ1-1): DGGITQSPKYLFRKEGQNVTLSCEQNLNHDAMYWYRQDPGQGLRLIYYSQIVNDFQKGDIAEGYSVSREKKESFPLTVTSAQKNPTAFYLCASSAWAGTEAFFGQGTRLTVV.

This CDR3 is CASSYGDAAWEQYF. CDR3 in DNA: TGTGCCAGCAGTTATGGGGACGCAGCGTGGGAGCAGTACTTC. This chain connects TRBV6-2 or TRBV6-3 to TRBJ2-7; D could derive from TRBD1 or TRBD2 (5 bases each). Germline V lookup: CDR1 MNHEY, CDR2 SVGEGT. V gave up 3 bases and J gave up 7 bases, with 16 bases separating them. The length of the CDR3 is 14 residues.

The CDR3 sequence: CASSLFQTQYF. In DNA form, the CDR3 reads TGTGCCAGCAGTTTATTCCAGACCCAGTACTTC. The chain uses TRBV12-3 or TRBV12-4 and TRBJ2-5; D is undetermined. This CDR3 has 11 amino acids. V was trimmed by 2 bases and J by 6 bases, leaving 4 bases between them.

This clonotype was recorded a few times. This chain joins TRBV6-5 and TRBJ2-7, with TRBD1 identical over 7 bases. The CDR3 runs to 16 residues. Germline V gene sequence: CDR1 MNHEY, CDR2 SVGAGI. V was clipped by 6 bases and J by 3 bases; unmatched bases: 14. The CDR3 sequence is CASSSLAWGQNYEQYF. In DNA form, the CDR3 reads TGTGCCAGCAGCTCCTTAGCGTGGGGACAGAACTACGAGCAGTACTTC.

This clonotype was observed a few times. The chain joins TRBV6-1 to TRBJ1-1; a possible D gene is TRBD1 (6 bases). V was cut by 2 bases and J by 1 base, with 11 bases left in between. The V gene's germline CDR1 is MNHNS and CDR2 SASEGT. The CDR3 is 15 residues long. The CDR3 DNA is TGTGCCAGCAGTGAATGGCCGGGACAGAACACTGAAGCTTTCTTT. Its translation is CASSEWPGQNTEAFF.

This sequence joins TRBV19 and TRBJ2-7; TRBD1 aligns across 7 bases. CDR1 LNHDA and CDR2 SQIVND come from the germline V gene (reference sequence). This CDR3 has 15 amino acids. The CDR3 is CVSSIGGGRGYEQYF. CDR3 nucleotides: TGTGTTAGTAGTATAGGGGGCGGCAGGGGGTACGAGCAGTACTTC.

The chain employs TRBV5-4 and TRBJ2-5; D possibly matches TRBD1 or TRBD2 (6 bases each). The germline gives CDR1 SGHNT, CDR2 YYREEE (reference sequence). The CDR3 runs 16 residues. V lost 4 bases, J lost 2 bases, and 18 bases lay in between. CDR3 bases: TGTGCCAGCAGCCCCTCCGGGGGCGGGGCACAAGAGACCCAGTACTTC. Its translation is CASSPSGGGAQETQYF. The entire variable domain, with the rest obtained from reference TRBV5-4 and TRBJ2-5, is as follows: ETGVTQSPTHLIKTRGQQVTLRCSSQSGHNTVSWYQQALGQGPQFIFQYYREEENGRGNFPPRFSGLQFPNYSSELNVNALELDDSALYLCASSPSGGGAQETQYFGPGTRLLVL.

This clonotype was recorded only once. The chain has TRBV14 and TRBJ2-7; TRBD2 agrees at 7 bases. CDR1 is SGHDN and CDR2 is FVKESK in the germline V gene. CDR3 length: 20 amino acids. V was pared by 1 base and J by 4 bases, with 22 bases of the junction left unmatched. This chain's CDR3 is CASSQGYRRASGPGVYEQYF. CDR3 nucleotides: TGTGCCAGCAGCCAAGGCTACCGGAGGGCTAGCGGCCCTGGGGTGTACGAGCAGTACTTC. The full variable domain, in which reference TRBV14 and TRBJ2-7 provide the parts outside the CDR3, is EAGVTQFPSHSVIEKGQTVTLRCDPISGHDNLYWYRRVMGKEIKFLLHFVKESKQDESGMPNNRFLAERTGGTYSTLKVQPAELEDSGVYFCASSQGYRRASGPGVYEQYFGPGTRLTVT.

A word on this clonotype: An end of the junction does not agree with germline; a read error may underlie this. This sequence joins TRBV5-4 and TRBJ2-1; 16 nucleotides match TRBD2. Germline lookup yields CDR1 SGHNT and CDR2 YYREEE (reference sequence). This CDR3 spans 20 amino acids. The CDR3 coding sequence is TGCGCCAGCAGCCCCTGGATGGGACTAGCGGGGGGGGGGGACTACAATGAGCAGTTCTTC. It translates to CASSPWMGLAGGGDYNEQFF.